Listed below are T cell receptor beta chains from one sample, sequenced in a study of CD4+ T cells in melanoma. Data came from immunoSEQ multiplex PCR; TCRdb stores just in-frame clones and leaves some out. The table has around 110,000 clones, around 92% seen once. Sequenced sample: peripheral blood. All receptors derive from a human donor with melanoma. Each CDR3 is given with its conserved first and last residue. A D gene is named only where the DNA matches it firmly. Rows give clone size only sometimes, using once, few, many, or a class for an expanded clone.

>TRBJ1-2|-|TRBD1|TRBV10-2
TGCGCCAGCAGCGAGGACAGGCCCTTCTATGGCTACACCTTC
CASSEDRPFYGYTF
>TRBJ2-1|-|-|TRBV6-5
TGTGCCAGCAGTAGGACGGGGAGCTCCTACAATGAGCAGTTCTTC
CASSRTGSSYNEQFF
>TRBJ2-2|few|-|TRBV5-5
TGTGCCAGCAGCTACGTCTCGGGCTCCGGGGAGCTGTTTTTT
CASSYVSGSGELFF
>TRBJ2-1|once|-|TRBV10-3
TGTGCCATCAGTGAGGGGGTTAGCGAGCAGTTCTTC
CAISEGVSEQFF
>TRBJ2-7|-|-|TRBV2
TGTGCCAGCAATAATCTCTTGGGCTACGAGCAGTACTTC
CASNNLLGYEQYF
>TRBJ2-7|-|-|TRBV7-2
TGTGCCAGCAGCTTATGGATCTACGAGCAGTACTTC
CASSLWIYEQYF
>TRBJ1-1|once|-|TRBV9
TGTGCCAGCACCAAGACAGTTTTGAACACTGAAGCTTTCTTT
CASTKTVLNTEAFF
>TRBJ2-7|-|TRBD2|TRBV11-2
TGTGCCAGCAGCTTAGTGGGGTCTAGCGGGGTCTCCTACGAGCAGTACTTC
CASSLVGSSGVSYEQYF
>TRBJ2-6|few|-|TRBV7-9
TGTGCCAGCAGCTTCCCTCAGGGGGCCAACGTCCTGACTTTC
CASSFPQGANVLTF
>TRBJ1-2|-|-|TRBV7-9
TGTGCCGGCACTCTCCTGAGGCATGGCTACACCTTC
CAGTLLRHGYTF
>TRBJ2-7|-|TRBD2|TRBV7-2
TGTGCCAGCAGCTTAGAGGGGACTAGCGGGACCTACGAGCAGTACTTC
CASSLEGTSGTYEQYF
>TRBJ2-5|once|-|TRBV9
TGTGCCAGCAGCCCCGCGGGGGAGACCCAGTACTTC
CASSPAGETQYF
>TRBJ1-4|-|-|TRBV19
TGTGCCAGTAACCGTCGGGGTGGAGGGGAAAAACTGTTTTTT
CASNRRGGGEKLFF
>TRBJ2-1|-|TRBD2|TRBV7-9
TGTGCCAGCACCCCTATTGGCGGGAGGGGTAGTAATGAGCAGTTCTTC
CASTPIGGRGSNEQFF
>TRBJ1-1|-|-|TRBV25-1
TGTGCCAGCAGTTCGATGGAGGGAGGGAACACTGAAGCTTTCTTT
CASSSMEGGNTEAFF
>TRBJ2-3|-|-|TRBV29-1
TGCAGCGCCGACCTAACAAGCACAGATACGCAGTATTTT
CSADLTSTDTQYF
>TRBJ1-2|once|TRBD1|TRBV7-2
TGTGCCAGCAGCTTAGTCGGACAGGGAATTGGCTACACCTTC
CASSLVGQGIGYTF
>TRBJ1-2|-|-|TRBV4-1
TGCGCCAGCAGCCAAGACCCCCCCGACAGGATGAATTATGGCTACACCTTC
CASSQDPPDRMNYGYTF
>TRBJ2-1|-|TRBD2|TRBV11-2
TGTGCCAGCAGCTTAGATGTGCGGGGGGGCGGTTCCTACAATGAGCAGTTCTTC
CASSLDVRGGGSYNEQFF
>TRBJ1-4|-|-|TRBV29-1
TGCAGCGTCCGACAGTCAACTAATGAAAAACTGTTTTTT
CSVRQSTNEKLFF
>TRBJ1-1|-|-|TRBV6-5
TGTGCCAGCAGTTACTCGCGGGCCGCGGGCTCTGAAGCTTTCTTT
CASSYSRAAGSEAFF
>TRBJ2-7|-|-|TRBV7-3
TGTGCCAGCAGCTACAGCAGCTCCTACGAGCAGTACTTC
CASSYSSSYEQYF
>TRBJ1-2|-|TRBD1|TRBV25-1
TGTGCCAGCAGCGAGACAGGGATTAATGGCTACACCTTC
CASSETGINGYTF
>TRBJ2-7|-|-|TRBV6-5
TGTGCCAGCAGTTCCCCCGGCGAGCAGTACTTC
CASSSPGEQYF